This T cell receptor (beta chain) was found in a study of blood T cell repertoires in COVID-19. Repertoires were generated with immunoSEQ multiplex PCR, while TCRdb's copy carries only in-frame clones and drops some. The table has 210,000 or so clones, 87% seen once. Cohorts were determined from participant-reported clinical history. The germline V gene has CDR1 SGDLS and CDR2 YYNGEE. Trimming cost V 0 bases and J 0 bases, with 9 bases left between them. The CDR3 runs 16 residues. This clone came up once. The source material was PBMCs or T cells enriched from blood (not recorded which). The V call is TRBV9, the J call TRBJ2-2, with D uncertain. The clonotype originates from a man aged 25 to 40 who had recovered from COVID-19. The CDR3 loop is CASSVGVATNTGELFF. CDR3 DNA sequence: TGTGCCAGCAGCGTAGGGGTAGCTACGAACACCGGGGAGCTGTTTTTT. The full variable domain, completed using reference TRBV9 and TRBJ2-2, is DSGVTQTPKHLITATGQRVTLRCSPRSGDLSVYWYQQSLDQGLQFLIQYYNGEERAKGNILERFSAQQFPDLHSELNLSSLELGDSALYFCASSVGVATNTGELFFGEGSRLTVL.